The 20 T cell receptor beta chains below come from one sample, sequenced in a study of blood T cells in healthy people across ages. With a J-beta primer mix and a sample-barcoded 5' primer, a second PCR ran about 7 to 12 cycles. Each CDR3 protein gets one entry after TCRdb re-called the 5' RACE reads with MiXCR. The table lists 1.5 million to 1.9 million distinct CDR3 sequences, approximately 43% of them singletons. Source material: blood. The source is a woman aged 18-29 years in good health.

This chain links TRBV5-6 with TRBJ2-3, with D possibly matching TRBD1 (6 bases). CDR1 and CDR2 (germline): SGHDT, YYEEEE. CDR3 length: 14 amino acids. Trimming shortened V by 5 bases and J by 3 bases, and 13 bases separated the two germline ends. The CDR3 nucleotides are TGTGCCAGCAGAATACAGGGTACGACAGATACGCAGTATTTT. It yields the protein CASRIQGTTDTQYF. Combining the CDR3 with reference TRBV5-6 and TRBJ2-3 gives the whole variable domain DAGVTQSPTHLIKTRGQQVTLRCSPKSGHDTVSWYQQALGQGPQFIFQYYEEEERQRGNFPDRFSGHQFPNYSSELNVNALLLGDSALYLCASRIQGTTDTQYFGPGTRLTVL.

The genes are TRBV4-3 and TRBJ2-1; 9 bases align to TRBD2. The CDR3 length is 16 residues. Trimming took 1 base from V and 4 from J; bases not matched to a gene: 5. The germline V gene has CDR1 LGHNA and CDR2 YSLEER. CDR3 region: CASSQAKTSGYNEQFF. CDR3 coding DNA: TGCGCCAGCAGCCAAGCAAAGACTAGCGGATACAATGAGCAGTTCTTC.

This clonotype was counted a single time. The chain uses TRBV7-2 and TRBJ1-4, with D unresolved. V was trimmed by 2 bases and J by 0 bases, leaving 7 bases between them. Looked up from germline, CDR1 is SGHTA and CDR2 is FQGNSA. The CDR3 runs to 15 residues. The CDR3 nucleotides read TGTGCCAGCAGCTTACAGGATGCAACTAATGAAAAACTGTTTTTT. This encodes CASSLQDATNEKLFF.

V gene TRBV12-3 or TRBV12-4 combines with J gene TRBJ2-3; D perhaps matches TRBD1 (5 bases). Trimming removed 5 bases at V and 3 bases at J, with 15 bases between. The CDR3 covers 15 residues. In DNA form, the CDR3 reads TGTGCCAGCAGTCCACGACAGTCCTCGACAGATACGCAGTATTTT. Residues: CASSPRQSSTDTQYF.

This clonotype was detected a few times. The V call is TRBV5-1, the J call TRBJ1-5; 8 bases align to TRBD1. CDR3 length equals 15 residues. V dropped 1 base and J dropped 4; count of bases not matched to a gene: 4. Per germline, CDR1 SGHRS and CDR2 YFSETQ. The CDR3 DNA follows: TGCGCCAGCAGCTTGTCGGACAGGGAGAATCAGCCCCAGCATTTT. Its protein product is CASSLSDRENQPQHF. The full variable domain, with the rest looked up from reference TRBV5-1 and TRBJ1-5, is KAGVTQTPRYLIKTRGQQVTLSCSPISGHRSVSWYQQTPGQGLQFLFEYFSETQRNKGNFPGRFSGRQFSNSRSEMNVSTLELGDSALYLCASSLSDRENQPQHFGDGTRLSIL.

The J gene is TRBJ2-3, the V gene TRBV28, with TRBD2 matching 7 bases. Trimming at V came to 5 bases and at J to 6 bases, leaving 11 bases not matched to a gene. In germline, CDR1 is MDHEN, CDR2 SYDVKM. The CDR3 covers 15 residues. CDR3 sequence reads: CASSPIAGRADTQYF. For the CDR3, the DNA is TGTGCCAGCAGTCCCATAGCGGGCCGGGCCGATACGCAGTATTTT.

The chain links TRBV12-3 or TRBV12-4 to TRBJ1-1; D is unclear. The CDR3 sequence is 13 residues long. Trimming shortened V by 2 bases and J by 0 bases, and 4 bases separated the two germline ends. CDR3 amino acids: CASSLKMNTEAFF. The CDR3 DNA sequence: TGTGCCAGCAGTTTAAAAATGAACACTGAAGCTTTCTTT.

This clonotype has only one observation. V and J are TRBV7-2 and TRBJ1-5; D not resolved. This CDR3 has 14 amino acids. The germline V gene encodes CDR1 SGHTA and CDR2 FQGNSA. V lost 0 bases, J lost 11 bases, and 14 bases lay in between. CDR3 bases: TGTGCCAGCAGCTTAGCCGTTGGCCCGGGGACCCAGCATTTT. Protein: CASSLAVGPGTQHF. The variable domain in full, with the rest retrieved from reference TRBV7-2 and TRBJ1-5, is GAGVSQSPSNKVTEKGKDVELRCDPISGHTALYWYRQSLGQGLEFLIYFQGNSAPDKSGLPSDRFSAERTGGSVSTLTIQRTQQEDSAVYLCASSLAVGPGTQHFGDGTRLSIL.

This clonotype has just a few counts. CDR3: CASSSSDSIRSQPQHF. CDR3 bases: TGTGCCAGCAGTTCCTCGGACAGTATTCGCAGCCAGCCCCAGCATTTT. This rearrangement joins TRBV6-2 or TRBV6-3 to TRBJ1-5; maybe TRBD1 (6 bases). Germline CDR1 is MNHEY and CDR2 is SVGEGT. Deletions cut 4 bases from V and 7 bases from J, with 20 bases between. CDR3 length: 16 amino acids.

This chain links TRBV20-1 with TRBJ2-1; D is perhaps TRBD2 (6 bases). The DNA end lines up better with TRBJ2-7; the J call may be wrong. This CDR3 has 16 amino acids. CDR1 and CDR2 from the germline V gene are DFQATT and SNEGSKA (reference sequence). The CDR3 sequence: CSAFSLDGGSYNEQYF. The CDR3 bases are TGCAGTGCTTTCAGCCTCGACGGGGGATCCTACAATGAGCAGTACTTC.

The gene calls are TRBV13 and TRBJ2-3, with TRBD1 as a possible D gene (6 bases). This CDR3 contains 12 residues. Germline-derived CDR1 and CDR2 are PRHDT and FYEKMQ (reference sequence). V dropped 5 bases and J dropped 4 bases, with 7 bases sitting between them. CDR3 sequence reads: CASSGQSDTQYF. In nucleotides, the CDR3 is TGTGCCAGCAGCGGACAGTCAGATACGCAGTATTTT.

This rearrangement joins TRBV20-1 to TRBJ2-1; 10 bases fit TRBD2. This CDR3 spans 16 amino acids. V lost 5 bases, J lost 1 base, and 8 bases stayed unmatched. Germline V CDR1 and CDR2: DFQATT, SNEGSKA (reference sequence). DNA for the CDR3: TGCAGTGCTCAGAGCGGGAGGGCCTATTCCTACAATGAGCAGTTCTTC. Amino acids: CSAQSGRAYSYNEQFF.

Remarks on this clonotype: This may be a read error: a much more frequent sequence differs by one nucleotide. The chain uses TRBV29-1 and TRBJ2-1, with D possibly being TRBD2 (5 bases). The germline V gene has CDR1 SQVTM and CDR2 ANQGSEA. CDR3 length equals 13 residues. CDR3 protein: CSVAGSSYKEQFF. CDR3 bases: TGCAGCGTCGCGGGTAGCTCCTACAAGGAGCAGTTCTTC.

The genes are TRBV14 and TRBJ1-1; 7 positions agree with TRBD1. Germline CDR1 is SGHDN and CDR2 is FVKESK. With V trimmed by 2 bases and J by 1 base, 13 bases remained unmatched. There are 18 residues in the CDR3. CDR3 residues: CASSQRQGSMGWNTEAFF. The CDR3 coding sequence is TGTGCCAGCAGCCAAAGACAGGGAAGTATGGGATGGAACACTGAAGCTTTCTTT.

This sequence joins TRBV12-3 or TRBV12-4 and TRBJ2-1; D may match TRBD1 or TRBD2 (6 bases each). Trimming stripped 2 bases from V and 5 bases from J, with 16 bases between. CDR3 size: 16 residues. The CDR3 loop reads CASSLRRDILDNEQFF. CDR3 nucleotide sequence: TGTGCCAGCAGTTTAAGGAGGGACATACTCGACAATGAGCAGTTCTTC.

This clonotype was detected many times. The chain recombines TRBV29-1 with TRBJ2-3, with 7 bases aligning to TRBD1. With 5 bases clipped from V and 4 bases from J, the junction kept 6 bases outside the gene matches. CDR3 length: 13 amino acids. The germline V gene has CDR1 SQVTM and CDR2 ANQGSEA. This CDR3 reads CSVWDRGSDTQYF. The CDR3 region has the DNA TGCAGCGTTTGGGACAGAGGGTCAGATACGCAGTATTTT.

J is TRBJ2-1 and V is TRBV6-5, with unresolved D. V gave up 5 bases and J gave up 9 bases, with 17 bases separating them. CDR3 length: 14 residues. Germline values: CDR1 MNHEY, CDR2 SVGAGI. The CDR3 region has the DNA TGTGCCAGCAGTGACGTTCCTGCCCTGGCTGAGCAGTTCTTC. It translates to CASSDVPALAEQFF.

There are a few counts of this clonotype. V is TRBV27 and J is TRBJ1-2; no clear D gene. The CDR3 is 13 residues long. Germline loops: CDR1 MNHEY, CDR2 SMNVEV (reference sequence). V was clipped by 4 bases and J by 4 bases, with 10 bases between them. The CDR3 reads CASSSILSYGYTF. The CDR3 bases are TGTGCCAGCAGTTCCATACTCTCCTATGGCTACACCTTC.

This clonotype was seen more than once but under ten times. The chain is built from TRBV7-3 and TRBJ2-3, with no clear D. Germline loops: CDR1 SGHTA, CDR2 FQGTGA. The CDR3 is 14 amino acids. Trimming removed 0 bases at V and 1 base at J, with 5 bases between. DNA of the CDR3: TGTGCCAGCAGCTTAACGGCCCGCACAGATACGCAGTATTTT. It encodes CASSLTARTDTQYF.

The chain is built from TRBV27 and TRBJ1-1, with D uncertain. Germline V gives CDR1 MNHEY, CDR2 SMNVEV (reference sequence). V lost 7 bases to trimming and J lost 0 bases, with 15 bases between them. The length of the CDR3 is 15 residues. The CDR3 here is CASKLGTSMNTEAFF. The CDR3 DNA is TGTGCCAGCAAGTTGGGCACCAGTATGAACACTGAAGCTTTCTTT.